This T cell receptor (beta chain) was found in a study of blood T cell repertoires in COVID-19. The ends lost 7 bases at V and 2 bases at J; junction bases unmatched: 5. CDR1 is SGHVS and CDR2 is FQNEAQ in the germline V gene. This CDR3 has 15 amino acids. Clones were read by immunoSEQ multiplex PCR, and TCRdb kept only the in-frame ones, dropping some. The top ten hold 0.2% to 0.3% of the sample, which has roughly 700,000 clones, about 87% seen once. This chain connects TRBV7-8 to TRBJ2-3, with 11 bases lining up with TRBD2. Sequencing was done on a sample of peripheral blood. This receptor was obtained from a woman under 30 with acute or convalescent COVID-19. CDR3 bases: TGTGCCAGCAACCTTAGCGGGGGGGACACAGATACGCAGTATTTT. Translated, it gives CASNLSGGDTDTQYF.